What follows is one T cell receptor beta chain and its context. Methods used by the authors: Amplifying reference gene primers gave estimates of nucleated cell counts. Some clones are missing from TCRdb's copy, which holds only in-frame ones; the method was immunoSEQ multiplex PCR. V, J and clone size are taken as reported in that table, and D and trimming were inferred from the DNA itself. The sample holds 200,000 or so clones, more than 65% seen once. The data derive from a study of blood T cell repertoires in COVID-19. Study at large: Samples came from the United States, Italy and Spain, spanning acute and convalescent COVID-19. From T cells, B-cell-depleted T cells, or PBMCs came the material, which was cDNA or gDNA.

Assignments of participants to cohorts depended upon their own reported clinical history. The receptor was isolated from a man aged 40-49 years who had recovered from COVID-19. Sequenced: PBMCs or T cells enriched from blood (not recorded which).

The CDR3 is CASSKTGTGRNQPQHF. In nucleotides, the CDR3 is TGTGCCAGTAGTAAGACCGGGACAGGTCGCAATCAGCCCCAGCATTTT. V gene TRBV19 combines with J gene TRBJ1-5; 8 bases are shared with TRBD1. CDR1 and CDR2 from the germline V gene are LNHDA and SQIVND (reference sequence). This CDR3 is built from 16 residues. V lost 4 bases and J lost 2; bases outside the gene matches: 7.